Sequencing of this T cell receptor beta chain was carried out in a study of blood T cell repertoires in COVID-19. Study as a whole: The United States, Italy and Spain provided the acute and convalescent COVID-19 samples. PBMCs, B-cell-depleted T cells, or T cells were the source of the cDNA or gDNA that made up the material.

As handled by the study authors: Amplified reference gene primers provided the basis for estimating nucleated cell counts. Generated by immunoSEQ multiplex PCR, the TCRdb table keeps only in-frame clones and is missing some. For V, J and clone size, that table is used; D and trimming come from the DNA. The data contain roughly 180,000 clones, about 75% of them singletons. Germline lookup yields CDR1 LGHNA and CDR2 YNFKEQ. CDR3 length equals 14 residues. Trimming pared 4 bases from V and 8 bases from J, leaving 17 bases between. This chain joins TRBV4-2 and TRBJ1-2; the D is unclear. The specimen sequenced was peripheral blood. This TCR derives from a woman in her 50s with active or convalescent COVID-19. The CDR3 bases are TGTGCCAGCAGCCTAGGGTCCGGGGAAAGCGGCTACACCTTC. Translated: CASSLGSGESGYTF.